This T cell receptor beta chain was observed in a study of response to subunit inactivated influenza vaccine. CDR1 is SGHRS, CDR2 YFSETQ, per germline. Trimming cost V 3 bases and J 1 base, with 13 bases left between them. The CDR3 is 15 amino acids. TCRdb ran MiXCR on the RT-PCR reads and lists one entry per CDR3 protein. The sample has roughly 790,000 distinct CDR3 sequences, over 20% seen once; the top ten hold 10%. Whole-study results and caveats: Few additional T cells are recruited per seasonal influenza vaccination, authors suggested.

This clonotype was observed a few times. What it binds is not known. The specimen comprised PBMCs from blood, sampled roughly 5 days after vaccination. The sequence came from a man aged 45 to 65 who received an inactivated influenza vaccine. The V and J genes are TRBV5-1 and TRBJ2-5, with D tentatively TRBD1 (7 bases). This chain's CDR3 is CASSSAGQIQETQYF. The DNA for the CDR3 is TGCGCCAGCAGCTCGGCGGGACAGATCCAAGAGACCCAGTACTTC.